The 27 T cell receptor beta chains in this list originate from one sample, sequenced in a study of T cell repertoires in cytomegalovirus infection. TCRdb reprocessed the reads via MiXCR and lists one record per CDR3 protein. Found here are about 740,000 distinct CDR3 sequences, 33% of them singletons; the top ten hold around a sixth. These receptors' targets are unknown. This sample comprised cultured PBMCs, obtained from culture after CMV antigen stimulation. These receptors originate from a human donor in good health (CMV status not recorded). Some clones in this sample may be carry-over from other donors' samples.

The rearrangement links TRBV5-6 to TRBJ2-3; D perhaps matches TRBD2 (6 bases). CDR3 length equals 14 residues. Trimming pared 0 bases from V and 7 bases from J, leaving 12 bases between. CDR1 and CDR2 (germline): SGHDT, YYEEEE. In nucleotides, the CDR3 is TGTGCCAGCAGCTTGGACCCCGGGACTTATACGCAGTATTTT. This sequence encodes CASSLDPGTYTQYF.

The chain links TRBV18 to TRBJ1-5, with no clear D. Germline V lookup: CDR1 KGHSH, CDR2 LQKENI. CDR3 length: 14 amino acids. V dropped 1 base and J dropped 3 bases, with 7 bases sitting between them. CDR3 in amino acids: CASSPLELNQPQHF. CDR3 bases: TGTGCCAGCTCACCACTGGAGCTCAATCAGCCCCAGCATTTT.

This clonotype was seen a few times. The J gene is TRBJ1-5, the V gene TRBV12-5; a possible D gene is TRBD1 (6 bases). The CDR3 consists of 16 residues. The V and J ends lost 3 bases and 4 bases respectively, with 16 bases between them. In germline, CDR1 is LGHNT, CDR2 FRNRAP. The CDR3 sequence is CASGLRGAEENQPQHF. CDR3 bases: TGTGCTAGTGGTTTACGGGGGGCGGAGGAGAATCAGCCCCAGCATTTT. The variable domain in full, with the rest retrieved from reference TRBV12-5 and TRBJ1-5, is DARVTQTPRHKVTEMGQEVTMRCQPILGHNTVFWYRQTMMQGLELLAYFRNRAPLDDSGMPKDRFSAEMPDATLATLKIQPSEPRDSAVYFCASGLRGAEENQPQHFGDGTRLSIL.

The gene calls are TRBV7-2 and TRBJ2-7; D may be TRBD2 (6 bases). Germline assignment: CDR1 SGHTA and CDR2 FQGNSA. V lost 5 bases, J lost 2 bases, and 19 bases lay in between. The CDR3 covers 16 residues. As DNA, the CDR3 is TGTGCCAGCAGCGCTTCTTCCACGGGACTGACCTACGAGCAGTACTTC. It specifies CASSASSTGLTYEQYF.

V and J are TRBV7-6 and TRBJ2-2; D is unclear. V was clipped by 6 bases and J by 3 bases, with 11 bases between them. Germline values: CDR1 SGHVS, CDR2 FNYEAQ. The CDR3 consists of 14 residues. The CDR3: CASSFRWDTGELFF. In DNA form, the CDR3 reads TGTGCCAGCAGTTTTCGGTGGGACACCGGGGAGCTGTTTTTT.

This clonotype was detected many times. V is TRBV7-2 and J is TRBJ1-1; D unclear. The CDR3 runs to 11 residues. CDR1 is SGHTA, CDR2 FQGNSA, per germline. Deletions cut 5 bases from V and 9 bases from J, with 10 bases between. The CDR3 DNA reads TGTGCCAGCAGCCCCTGGGGTCAAGCTTTCTTT. It codes for CASSPWGQAFF.

The chain uses TRBV6-1 and TRBJ1-5; the D is unclear. Trimming took 2 bases from V and 2 from J, leaving 10 bases between them. The CDR3 has 15 residues. Germline V gene lookup returns CDR1 MNHNS and CDR2 SASEGT. The CDR3 DNA sequence: TGTGCCAGCAGTGAATGGGTGGCAGGCAATCAGCCCCAGCATTTT. This gives the protein CASSEWVAGNQPQHF.

This chain connects TRBV12-3 or TRBV12-4 to TRBJ2-1; D uncertain. CDR3 length equals 11 residues. The germline V and J ends were trimmed by 5 bases and 5 bases, with 4 bases remaining between them. CDR3 DNA: TGTGCCAGCAGTGACAACAATGAGCAGTTCTTC. Protein: CASSDNNEQFF.

V gene TRBV20-1 combines with J gene TRBJ1-1; D not resolved. This CDR3 has 14 residues. Deletions cut 2 bases from V and 1 base from J, with 11 bases between. The germline gives CDR1 DFQATT, CDR2 SNEGSKA (reference sequence). The CDR3 region is CSARSTRRNTEAFF. The CDR3 DNA is TGCAGTGCTAGATCCACCCGACGGAACACTGAAGCTTTCTTT.

This clonotype occurred a few times. This may stem from a read error, because a much larger clone lies one nucleotide away. The chain couples TRBV7-2 to TRBJ2-3, with TRBD2 matching 7 bases. There are 19 residues in the CDR3. Germline V gene sequence: CDR1 SGHTA, CDR2 FQGNSA. The CDR3 here is CACSFPPTTSLNDPDTQYF. In nucleotides, the CDR3 is TGTGCCTGCAGCTTCCCGCCCACGACTAGCCTGAATGACCCAGATACGCAGTATTTT.

V and J are TRBV27 and TRBJ2-7; D may be TRBD2 (6 bases). Trimming stripped 2 bases from V and 6 bases from J, with 14 bases between. Germline V CDR1 and CDR2: MNHEY, SMNVEV (reference sequence). This CDR3 has 14 residues. The CDR3 loop reads CASSLMRGVGEQYF. For the CDR3, the DNA is TGTGCCAGCAGTTTAATGCGGGGAGTTGGCGAGCAGTACTTC.

This clonotype was seen repeatedly, ten times or more. The chain couples TRBV7-2 to TRBJ2-3, with 8 bases lining up with TRBD2. This CDR3 comprises 16 residues. CDR1 SGHTA and CDR2 FQGNSA come from the germline V gene. The V gene end was trimmed by 5 bases and the J gene end by 5 bases; junction bases not matched to a gene: 12. CDR3 region: CASSALSGGAVDTQYF. In DNA form, the CDR3 reads TGTGCCAGCAGCGCCCTTTCCGGGGGGGCCGTAGATACGCAGTATTTT.

CDR3 sequence (DNA): TGTGCCAGCTCTTCCGGGACAGTTTTTAATCAGCCCCAGCATTTT. It encodes CASSSGTVFNQPQHF. V usage is TRBV18 and J usage is TRBJ1-5, with TRBD1 matching over 7 bases. The CDR3 covers 15 residues. Germline V gene sequence: CDR1 KGHSH, CDR2 LQKENI. Germline trimming cut 6 bases from V and 4 bases from J; bases unmatched to any gene: 9.

This clonotype was detected once. J is TRBJ2-1 and V is TRBV5-1; TRBD2 matches at 9 bases. The CDR3 has 14 residues. Trimming cost V 4 bases and J 8 bases; bases outside gene matches: 7. CDR1 is SGHRS, CDR2 YFSETQ, per germline. CDR3 residues: CASSGRGGQDEQFF. CDR3 nucleotide sequence: TGCGCCAGCAGCGGGCGGGGGGGCCAGGATGAGCAGTTCTTC.

This clonotype came up many times. Relative to the germline gene, one junction end is altered; a read error may explain this. This chain uses TRBV4-1 with TRBJ2-1; D gene unclear. CDR1 is MGHRA and CDR2 is YSYEKL in the germline V gene. The length of the CDR3 is 11 residues. The CDR3 bases are TGTGCCAGCAGCCAAGGCAATGAGCAGTTCTTC. It translates to CASSQGNEQFF.

This clonotype turned up a few times. CDR3 sequence: CAISEEGGAEAFF. The CDR3, as DNA: TGTGCCATCAGTGAGGAGGGGGGCGCTGAAGCTTTCTTT. V gene TRBV10-3 combines with J gene TRBJ1-1; D might be TRBD1 (6 bases). Germline CDR1 ENHRY, CDR2 SYGVKD. V was pared by 2 bases and J by 6 bases, with 10 bases between. This CDR3 is 13 amino acids long.

In its sample, this clonotype was seen a few times. The chain recombines TRBV28 with TRBJ2-5, with D perhaps given as TRBD1 or TRBD2 (5 bases each). V shed 6 bases and J shed 5 bases, with 22 bases lying between them. From germline, CDR1 is MDHEN and CDR2 SYDVKM. The CDR3 spans 16 residues. The CDR3 region is CASRVIDSHSGETQYF. CDR3 bases: TGTGCCAGCAGAGTGATAGACAGCCACTCGGGGGAGACCCAGTACTTC.

This clonotype was seen a handful of times. This chain uses TRBV10-3 with TRBJ2-3, with unresolved D. From germline, CDR1 is ENHRY and CDR2 SYGVKD. The CDR3 contains 15 residues. V lost 3 bases and J 4 bases, leaving 14 bases between the germline ends. CDR3 amino acids: CAISDPSKSADTQYF. CDR3 bases: TGTGCCATCAGTGACCCCAGCAAATCAGCAGATACGCAGTATTTT.

The chain is built from TRBV2 and TRBJ1-4, with D tentatively TRBD1 (6 bases). The CDR3 is 14 residues long. CDR1 and CDR2 (germline): SNHLY, FYNNEI. Trimming cost V 5 bases and J 8 bases, with 15 bases left between them. The CDR3 nucleotides are TGTGCCAGCAGTCAACAGGGCGGATACGAAAAACTGTTTTTT. Protein product: CASSQQGGYEKLFF.

In this sample, this clonotype turned up once. This chain joins TRBV19 and TRBJ2-4, with 8 nucleotides matching TRBD2. V gave up 6 bases and J gave up 0 bases; unmatched junction bases: 4. From germline, CDR1 is LNHDA and CDR2 SQIVND (reference sequence). The CDR3 is 15 amino acids. CDR3 amino acids: CASSTSGLAKNIQYF. CDR3 sequence (DNA): TGTGCCAGTAGCACTAGCGGTCTAGCCAAAAACATTCAGTACTTC.

This clonotype appeared many times. The rearrangement links TRBV7-2 to TRBJ2-7; tentatively, D is TRBD1 (5 bases). This CDR3 region has 12 residues. Germline V gives CDR1 SGHTA, CDR2 FQGNSA. V dropped 3 bases and J dropped 3 bases, with 6 bases sitting between them. The CDR3 sequence: CASSLDNYEQYF. CDR3 in DNA: TGTGCCAGCAGCTTGGACAACTACGAGCAGTACTTC.

The V call is TRBV5-5, the J call TRBJ1-2; D is uncertain. Germline V gene data show CDR1 as SGHKS and CDR2 as YYEKEE (reference sequence). V was trimmed by 5 bases and J by 8 bases, leaving 16 bases between them. CDR3 length: 13 residues. CDR3 coding DNA: TGTGCCAGCAGTCTGGATCCTCAGGCGGGCTACACCTTC. This encodes CASSLDPQAGYTF.

The chain recombines TRBV14 with TRBJ1-4, with D perhaps matching TRBD1 (5 bases). The CDR3 is made up of 15 amino acids. V dropped 5 bases and J dropped 4 bases, with 14 bases sitting between them. Per the germline V gene, CDR1 is SGHDN and CDR2 is FVKESK. This chain's CDR3 is CASSSFGAHNEKLFF. The CDR3 DNA follows: TGTGCCAGCAGCTCCTTTGGGGCGCATAATGAAAAACTGTTTTTT.

The chain uses TRBV11-2 and TRBJ2-1, with 8 bases fitting TRBD2. The CDR3 extends over 14 amino acids. The germline CDR1 and CDR2 sequences are SGHAT and FQNNGV. J gave up 4 bases and V 3 bases, and 2 bases lay outside the gene matches. The CDR3 region is CASSFSGEYNEQFF. The CDR3 DNA sequence: TGTGCCAGCAGCTTTAGCGGGGAGTACAATGAGCAGTTCTTC.

This clonotype showed up just a few times. The chain carries TRBV11-2 and TRBJ2-7; 9 nucleotides agree with TRBD1. CDR3 length equals 15 residues. Germline values: CDR1 SGHAT, CDR2 FQNNGV. V lost 5 bases to trimming and J lost 4 bases; unmatched junction nucleotides: 9. The CDR3, as DNA: TGTGCCAGCAGCCCTTGGGACAGGGTGGTTTACGAGCAGTACTTC. This translates into CASSPWDRVVYEQYF.

The chain couples TRBV24-1 to TRBJ2-2; D may be TRBD1 (6 bases). CDR3 length equals 16 residues. With 0 bases removed from V and 2 bases from J, the gap between germline ends came to 9 bases. Germline V gene data show CDR1 as KGHDR and CDR2 as SFDVKD. CDR3 sequence: CATSDLGGTNTGELFF. The CDR3 nucleotides are TGTGCCACCAGTGATTTGGGGGGCACAAACACCGGGGAGCTGTTTTTT.

The J gene is TRBJ2-1, the V gene TRBV6-2 or TRBV6-3; 8 bases fit TRBD1. J lost 9 bases, V lost 5 bases, and 24 bases had no gene match. From germline, CDR1 is MNHEY and CDR2 SVGEGT. This CDR3 region has 19 residues. The chain's CDR3 is CASSRHPPGGSAGSIEQFF. DNA for the CDR3: TGTGCCAGCAGTCGGCACCCCCCAGGGGGCAGCGCCGGGAGCATTGAGCAGTTCTTC.